This T cell receptor (beta chain) is drawn from a study of blood T cell repertoires in COVID-19. Study-level background: PBMCs, B-cell-depleted T cells, or T cells were the source of the cDNA or gDNA that made up the material.

The method was immunoSEQ multiplex PCR; TCRdb's version includes in-frame clones alone and lacks a portion of them. The table shows about 170,000 clones, with about four fifths occurring only once. After removal of 2 bases from V and 5 bases from J, the junction contained 9 bases not matched to a gene. The germline V gene encodes CDR1 MNHNS and CDR2 SASEGT. CDR3 length: 16 amino acids. The cohort comprised adults aged about 18 to 100 years residing in approximately 22 US areas. The specimen was PBMCs or T cells enriched from blood (not recorded which). The J gene is TRBJ2-7, the V gene TRBV6-1, with TRBD1 matching 10 bases. This clonotype was sampled from a woman aged 50 to 65 in a cohort exposed to, infected with or recovered from COVID-19 (not recorded which). CDR3 in DNA: TGTGCCAGCAGTGAACCCCCCGGGACAGGGGTGAACGAGCAGTACTTC. It is translated as CASSEPPGTGVNEQYF.